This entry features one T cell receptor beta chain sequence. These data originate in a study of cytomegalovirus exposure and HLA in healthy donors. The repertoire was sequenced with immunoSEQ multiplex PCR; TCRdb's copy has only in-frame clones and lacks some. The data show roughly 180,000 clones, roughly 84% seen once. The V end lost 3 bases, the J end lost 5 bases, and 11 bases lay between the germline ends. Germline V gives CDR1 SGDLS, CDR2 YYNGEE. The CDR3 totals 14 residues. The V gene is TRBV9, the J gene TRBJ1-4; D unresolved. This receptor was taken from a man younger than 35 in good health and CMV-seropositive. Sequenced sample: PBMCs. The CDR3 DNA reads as TGTGCCAGCAGCGCCGGAGTCGACAATGAAAAACTGTTTTTT. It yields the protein CASSAGVDNEKLFF.